Presented here are 30 T cell receptor beta chains from one specimen sequenced in a study of T cells in Graves' hyperthyroidism and ophthalmopathy. RNA transcripts yielded amplified TCR beta CDR3 regions. In the first-round RT-PCR of the TCR CDR3, the HTBI primer set was used. TCRdb independently ran MiXCR on the multiplex PCR reads; one entry per CDR3 protein. The table lists 300,000 to 450,000 distinct CDR3 sequences, about 15% of them singletons. Sample: blood. These receptors all come from a woman aged 30 to 39 with Graves' ophthalmopathy.

The table lists this clonotype with many counts. The V call is TRBV28, the J call TRBJ2-1; TRBD2 matches at 7 bases. Germline values: CDR1 MDHEN, CDR2 SYDVKM. The CDR3 extends over 15 amino acids. The V gene end was trimmed by 6 bases and the J gene end by 0 bases; junction bases not matched to a gene: 5. This chain's CDR3 is CASREAGVSYNEQFF. The CDR3 coding sequence is TGTGCCAGCAGAGAGGCGGGGGTCTCCTACAATGAGCAGTTCTTC.

This clonotype was seen at least ten times. V gene TRBV6-1 combines with J gene TRBJ2-7, with 10 bases identical to TRBD1. The length of the CDR3 is 13 residues. V lost 5 bases to trimming and J lost 4 bases; unmatched junction nucleotides: 2. The germline V gene has CDR1 MNHNS and CDR2 SASEGT. This chain's CDR3 is CASSWTGGYEQYF. CDR3 DNA sequence: TGTGCCAGCAGTTGGACAGGGGGATACGAGCAGTACTTC.

This clonotype was counted a few times. This could be a read error, since a much larger clone is one nucleotide away. This CDR3 reads CAGSLGDSNQPQHF. The CDR3 DNA reads TGTGCCGGCAGCTTAGGGGATAGCAATCAGCCCCAGCATTTT. The chain joins TRBV7-9 to TRBJ1-5; possible D gene TRBD1, 5 bases. The CDR3 sequence is 14 residues long. The germline V gene encodes CDR1 SEHNR and CDR2 FQNEAQ (reference sequence).

The chain recombines TRBV29-1 with TRBJ1-3; 7 bases align to TRBD1. The germline V gene encodes CDR1 SQVTM and CDR2 ANQGSEA. The CDR3 length is 15 residues. Trimming cost V 3 bases and J 7 bases; bases outside gene matches: 12. Written as DNA, the CDR3 is TGCAGCGTTGAGGGGACAGACACCGATACTAACACCATATATTTT. Its translation: CSVEGTDTDTNTIYF. Supplemented by reference TRBV29-1 and TRBJ1-3, the full variable domain reads SAVISQKPSRDICQRGTSLTIQCQVDSQVTMMFWYRQQPGQSLTLIATANQGSEATYESGFVIDKFPISRPNLTFSTLTVSNMSPEDSSIYLCSVEGTDTDTNTIYFGEGSWLTVV.

This clonotype was counted a few times. CDR3 protein: CASSLEAKYEQYF. CDR3 nucleotide sequence: TGTGCCAGCAGCTTAGAAGCGAAGTACGAGCAGTACTTC. The rearrangement joins TRBV7-6 to TRBJ2-7; no firm D call. The CDR3 runs 13 residues. Looked up from germline, CDR1 is SGHVS and CDR2 is FNYEAQ. The V gene lost 1 base and the J gene lost 4 bases, with 8 bases spanning the gap. Based on the CDR3 plus reference TRBV7-6 and TRBJ2-7, the full variable domain is GAGVSQSPRYKVTKRGQDVALRCDPISGHVSLYWYRQALGQGPEFLTYFNYEAQQDKSGLPNDRFSAERPEGSISTLTIQRTEQRDSAMYRCASSLEAKYEQYFGPGTRLTVT.

The chain has TRBV11-3 and TRBJ2-2; 8 positions match TRBD2. Germline assignment: CDR1 SGHNT and CDR2 YENEEA. This CDR3 spans 16 amino acids. Trimming at V came to 5 bases and at J to 0 bases, leaving 5 bases not matched to a gene. DNA of the CDR3: TGTGCCAGCAGCCAACTAGCGGCCGCGAACACCGGGGAGCTGTTTTTT. Amino acids: CASSQLAAANTGELFF.

This chain uses TRBV2 with TRBJ2-1; TRBD2 agrees at 9 bases. This CDR3 comprises 14 residues. Per the germline V gene, CDR1 is SNHLY and CDR2 is FYNNEI. The ends lost 10 bases at V and 5 bases at J; junction bases unmatched: 9. The chain's CDR3 is CATHLGLANNEQFF. For the CDR3, the DNA is TGTGCCACACACCTGGGACTAGCTAACAATGAGCAGTTCTTC.

This clonotype has ten or more counts. The chain carries TRBV4-1 and TRBJ2-7, with a weak D call TRBD1 (6 bases). The V gene's germline CDR1 is MGHRA and CDR2 YSYEKL. The V and J ends lost 0 bases and 1 base respectively, with 25 bases between them. CDR3 length: 20 amino acids. The CDR3 DNA follows: TGCGCCAGCAGCCAAGACTTGGAAGACTTGATGGTGCAGGGGTCCTACGAGCAGTACTTC. It translates to CASSQDLEDLMVQGSYEQYF.

Remarks on this clonotype: A much larger clone differs by one base, so this may be a read error. The gene calls are TRBV2 and TRBJ1-1, with TRBD1 identical over 7 bases. With 6 bases clipped from V and 4 bases from J, the junction kept 8 bases outside the gene matches. Germline loops: CDR1 SNHLY, CDR2 FYNNEI. The length of the CDR3 is 14 residues. Here the CDR3 DNA reads TGTGCCAGCAGCCCCAAGGGGGCGGTCACTGAAGCTTTCTTT. Translated: CASSPKGAVTEAFF.

This clonotype was detected ten times or more. The chain has TRBV14 and TRBJ2-1; a possible D gene is TRBD2 (7 bases). V lost 4 bases to trimming and J lost 7 bases, with 17 bases between them. The CDR3 consists of 15 residues. CDR1 SGHDN and CDR2 FVKESK come from the germline V gene. The CDR3 DNA follows: TGTGCCAGCAGCCCCAGGGAGGGGGTCATGAATGAGCAGTTCTTC. The encoded protein is CASSPREGVMNEQFF.

This clonotype occurred many times. The CDR3 region has the DNA TGCGCCAGCAGCTTTCTCGGACGGCTGAACACCGGGGAGCTGTTTTTT. Residues: CASSFLGRLNTGELFF. The V gene is TRBV5-1, the J gene TRBJ2-2, with D hard to call. CDR1 and CDR2 from the germline V gene are SGHRS and YFSETQ. Trimming shortened V by 2 bases and J by 1 base, and 12 bases separated the two germline ends. The CDR3 runs 16 residues.

This clonotype was seen many times. CDR3 sequence reads: CSARSSGGLQYF. As DNA, the CDR3 is TGCAGTGCTAGGTCTAGCGGGGGGTTGCAGTATTTT. The J gene is TRBJ2-3, the V gene TRBV20-1, with 11 bases aligning to TRBD2. V shed 3 bases and J 11 bases; nucleotides not matched to a gene: 4. Germline lookup yields CDR1 DFQATT and CDR2 SNEGSKA (reference sequence). CDR3 length equals 12 residues.

On this clonotype itself: A read error is possible here, since a much larger clone lies one base away. The chain carries TRBV20-1 and TRBJ2-6; D is unclear. The CDR3 sequence is 13 residues long. Germline V lookup: CDR1 DFQATT, CDR2 SNEGSKA (reference sequence). The CDR3: CSAMSSGTNVLTF. For the CDR3, the DNA is TGCAGTGCTATGTCGTCTGGGACCAACGTCCTGACTTTC.

This clonotype was seen at least ten times. The V call is TRBV2, the J call TRBJ2-3; 8 bases align to TRBD2. CDR1 and CDR2 from the germline V gene are SNHLY and FYNNEI. V dropped 8 bases and J dropped 2; count of bases not matched to a gene: 12. The CDR3 loop spans 16 amino acids. The CDR3 sequence: CASFSSTSGTTDTQYF. For the CDR3, the DNA is TGTGCCAGCTTTTCCAGTACTAGCGGAACCACAGATACGCAGTATTTT.

This clonotype was observed many times. The chain links TRBV6-1 to TRBJ1-1, with 8 bases that match TRBD1. The CDR3 sequence is 15 residues long. The junction had 10 bases not matched to a gene; V was cut back by 6 bases and J by 4 bases. Germline CDR1 MNHNS, CDR2 SASEGT. CDR3 sequence: CASSLGQGVGTEAFF. The DNA for the CDR3 is TGTGCCAGCAGCCTCGGACAGGGTGTCGGCACTGAAGCTTTCTTT.

This clonotype was detected ten times or more. CDR3 in DNA: TGTGCCTGGAGTCGAGCTAGCGGAGAGACCCAGTACTTC. Translating it yields CAWSRASGETQYF. The chain combines TRBV30 with TRBJ2-5; 7 bases align to TRBD2. Looked up from germline, CDR1 is GTSNPN and CDR2 is SVGIG (reference sequence). V shed 2 bases, J shed 4 bases, and the junction held 4 bases outside the gene matches. The CDR3 runs 13 residues.

This clonotype was observed at least ten times. One junction end disagrees with the germline gene, perhaps due to a read error. This chain uses TRBV7-7 with TRBJ2-5; 7 bases agree with TRBD1. Germline loops: CDR1 SSHAT, CDR2 FNYEAQ (reference sequence). The CDR3 spans 14 residues. DNA of the CDR3: TGTGCTAGCAGCCAGACAGGGAATCGTGAGACCCAGTACTTC. Translation: CASSQTGNRETQYF.

This clonotype showed up many times. The rearrangement uses TRBV7-2 and TRBJ1-5; 7 bases are a match to TRBD1. Germline V gene lookup returns CDR1 SGHTA and CDR2 FQGNSA. Losses at the gene ends were 7 bases for V and 8 bases for J; bases not matched to a gene: 11. The CDR3 is 14 residues long. Written as DNA, the CDR3 is TGTGCCAGCACCGGGACGACAGGGTTGGAGCCCCAGCATTTT. Its translation: CASTGTTGLEPQHF.

This clonotype was counted at least ten times. The V call is TRBV10-3, the J call TRBJ1-1; the match to TRBD1 covers 8 bases. Germline CDR1 ENHRY, CDR2 SYGVKD. V lost 3 bases, J lost 0 bases, and 6 bases stayed unmatched. The CDR3 length is 16 residues. DNA of the CDR3: TGTGCCATCAGTGACCCACAGGGGGGGGTGAACACTGAAGCTTTCTTT. It specifies CAISDPQGGVNTEAFF.

J is TRBJ1-2 and V is TRBV6-4; 8 bases map to TRBD1. Trimming at V came to 10 bases and at J to 4 bases, leaving 11 bases not matched to a gene. Germline values: CDR1 MRHNA, CDR2 SNTAGT. This CDR3 region has 14 residues. CDR3 sequence (DNA): TGTGCCAACACGGACAGGGACGGCCCCTATGGCTACACCTTC. Protein: CANTDRDGPYGYTF.

The sample holds many counts of this clonotype. V usage is TRBV10-3 and J usage is TRBJ2-7, with TRBD1 matching 7 bases. Per the germline V gene, CDR1 is ENHRY and CDR2 is SYGVKD. The CDR3 runs 13 residues. V was clipped by 4 bases and J by 5 bases; unmatched bases: 5. The CDR3 DNA follows: TGTGCCATCAGTGGGGTTGACAGGGACGAGCAGTACTTC. Encoded protein: CAISGVDRDEQYF.

In its sample, this clonotype was seen a few times. V and J are TRBV15 and TRBJ1-3; D is unresolved. Trimming took 8 bases from V and 3 from J, leaving 5 bases between them. Germline V gene sequence: CDR1 LNHNV, CDR2 YYDKDF (reference sequence). There are 11 residues in the CDR3. As DNA, the CDR3 is TGTGCCACCCGTTATGGAAACACCATATATTTT. This gives the protein CATRYGNTIYF.

The chain uses TRBV24-1 and TRBJ1-2; no definite D call. The CDR3 is made up of 14 amino acids. Germline V gene sequence: CDR1 KGHDR, CDR2 SFDVKD. V was shortened by 3 bases and J by 9 bases, with 16 bases between the two germline ends. The CDR3 region has the DNA TGTGCCACCAGTGATCACGACGGTCGTGAGAGCTACACCTTC. Residues: CATSDHDGRESYTF.

This clonotype was recorded many times. The chain links TRBV28 to TRBJ1-5, with D tentatively TRBD1 (6 bases). Looked up from germline, CDR1 is MDHEN and CDR2 is SYDVKM. V was cut by 3 bases and J by 6 bases, with 12 bases left in between. The CDR3 runs 14 residues. CDR3 sequence (DNA): TGTGCCAGCAGTTTTAGGACAGTCCGTCAGCCCCAGCATTTT. This translates into CASSFRTVRQPQHF.

A few counts support this clonotype. The chain joins TRBV4-2 to TRBJ2-3; TRBD1 might be the D (5 bases). The V end lost 0 bases, the J end lost 4 bases, and 20 bases lay between the germline ends. CDR1 is LGHNA, CDR2 YNFKEQ, per germline. There are 18 residues in the CDR3. The CDR3 is CASSQEAGNRMGADTQYF. In DNA form, the CDR3 reads TGTGCCAGCAGCCAAGAGGCAGGGAACAGAATGGGCGCAGATACGCAGTATTTT.

On this clonotype: At one boundary the junction diverges from the germline segment, which might be a read error. The rearrangement links TRBV4-1 to TRBJ2-1, with D uncertain. Germline CDR1 is MGHRA and CDR2 is YSYEKL. The CDR3 spans 12 residues. CDR3 region: CARSQGWNEQFF. The CDR3 DNA follows: TGCGCCCGCAGCCAAGGATGGAATGAGCAGTTCTTC.

V is TRBV9 and J is TRBJ1-6; 7 bases align to TRBD1. CDR1 and CDR2 from the germline V gene are SGDLS and YYNGEE. This CDR3 comprises 15 residues. Germline trimming cut 4 bases from V and 7 bases from J; bases unmatched to any gene: 8. This CDR3 is CASSPEDRPNSPLHF. For the CDR3, the DNA is TGTGCCAGCAGCCCAGAGGACAGGCCCAATTCACCCCTCCACTTT.

The gene calls are TRBV25-1 and TRBJ2-5; unclear D gene. The CDR3 is 14 amino acids. Between the trimmed V and J ends, which lost 4 bases and 5 bases, there was a span of 14 bases. Germline CDR1 and CDR2: MGHDK and SYGVNS. CDR3 protein: CASSVPGPGETQYF. The CDR3 DNA is TGTGCCAGCAGTGTCCCGGGTCCTGGGGAGACCCAGTACTTC.

This clonotype was found many times. The chain is built from TRBV10-3 and TRBJ2-7; weak D call: TRBD1 (6 bases). Trimming pared 7 bases from V and 3 bases from J, leaving 28 bases between. CDR3 size: 18 residues. The germline CDR1 and CDR2 sequences are ENHRY and SYGVKD. This chain's CDR3 is CAITSNYYSGTPFYEQYF. In DNA form, the CDR3 reads TGTGCCATCACGTCCAACTATTATTCCGGGACACCCTTCTACGAGCAGTACTTC.

This sequence joins TRBV7-9 and TRBJ1-5; unclear D gene. This CDR3 comprises 15 residues. Germline lookup yields CDR1 SEHNR and CDR2 FQNEAQ (reference sequence). Trimming took 4 bases from V and 0 from J, leaving 10 bases between them. CDR3 amino acids: CASSSTIHSNQPQHF. The CDR3, as DNA: TGTGCCAGCAGCTCGACCATACATAGCAATCAGCCCCAGCATTTT.